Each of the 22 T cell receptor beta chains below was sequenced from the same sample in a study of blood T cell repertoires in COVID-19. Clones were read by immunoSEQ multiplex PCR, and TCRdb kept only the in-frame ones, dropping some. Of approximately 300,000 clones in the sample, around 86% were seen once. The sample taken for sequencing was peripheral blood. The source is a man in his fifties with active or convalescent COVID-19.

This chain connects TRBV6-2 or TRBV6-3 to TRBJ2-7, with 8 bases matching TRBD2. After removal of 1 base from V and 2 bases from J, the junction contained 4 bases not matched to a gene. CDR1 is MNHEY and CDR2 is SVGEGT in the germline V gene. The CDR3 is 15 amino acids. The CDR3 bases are TGTGCCAGCAGTTACTTAGGACTAGCTACCTACGAGCAGTACTTC. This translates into CASSYLGLATYEQYF.

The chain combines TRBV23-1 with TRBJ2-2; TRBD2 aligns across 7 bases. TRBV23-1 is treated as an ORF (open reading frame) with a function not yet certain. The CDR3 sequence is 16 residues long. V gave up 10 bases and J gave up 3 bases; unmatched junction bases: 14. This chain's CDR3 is CATPDGGSWDTGELFF. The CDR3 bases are TGCGCCACCCCCGACGGGGGGTCTTGGGACACCGGGGAGCTGTTTTTT.

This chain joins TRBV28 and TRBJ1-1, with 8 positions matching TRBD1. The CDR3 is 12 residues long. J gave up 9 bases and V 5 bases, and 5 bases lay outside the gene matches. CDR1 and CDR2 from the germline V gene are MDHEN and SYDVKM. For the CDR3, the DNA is TGTGCCAGCAGTGGCAGGGGGCAAAAAGCTTTCTTT. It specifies CASSGRGQKAFF.

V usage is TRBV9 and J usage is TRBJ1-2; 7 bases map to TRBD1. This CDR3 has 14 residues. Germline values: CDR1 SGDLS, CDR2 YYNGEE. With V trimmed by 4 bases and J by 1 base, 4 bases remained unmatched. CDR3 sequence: CASSPRQGNYGYTF. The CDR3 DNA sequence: TGTGCCAGCAGCCCTCGACAGGGTAACTATGGCTACACCTTC.

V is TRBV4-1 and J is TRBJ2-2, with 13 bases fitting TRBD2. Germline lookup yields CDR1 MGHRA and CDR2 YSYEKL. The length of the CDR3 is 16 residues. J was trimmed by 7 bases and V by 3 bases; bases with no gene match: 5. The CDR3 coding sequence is TGCGCCAGCAGCCAGGAGGGACTAGCGGGGATCGGGGAGCTGTTTTTT. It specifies CASSQEGLAGIGELFF.

CDR3 sequence: CASSLTQDSTDTQYF. The CDR3 nucleotides read TGTGCCAGCAGCTTAACGCAGGACTCAACAGATACGCAGTATTTT. J is TRBJ2-3 and V is TRBV7-3; D might be TRBD2 (5 bases). The germline V and J ends were trimmed by 0 bases and 3 bases, with 10 bases remaining between them. CDR3 length equals 15 residues. Per germline, CDR1 SGHTA and CDR2 FQGTGA.

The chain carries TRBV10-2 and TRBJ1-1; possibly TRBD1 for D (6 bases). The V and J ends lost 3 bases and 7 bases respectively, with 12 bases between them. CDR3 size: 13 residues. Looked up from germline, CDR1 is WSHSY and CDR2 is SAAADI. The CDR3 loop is CASSDRGSGEAFF. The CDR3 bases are TGCGCCAGCAGTGACAGGGGTTCGGGTGAAGCTTTCTTT.

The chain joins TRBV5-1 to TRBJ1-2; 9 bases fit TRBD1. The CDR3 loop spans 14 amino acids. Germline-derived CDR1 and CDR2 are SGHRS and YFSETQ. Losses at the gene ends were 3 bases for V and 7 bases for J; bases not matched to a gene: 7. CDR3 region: CASSSQGQGSGYTF. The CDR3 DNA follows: TGCGCCAGCAGCTCGCAGGGACAGGGTTCTGGCTACACCTTC.

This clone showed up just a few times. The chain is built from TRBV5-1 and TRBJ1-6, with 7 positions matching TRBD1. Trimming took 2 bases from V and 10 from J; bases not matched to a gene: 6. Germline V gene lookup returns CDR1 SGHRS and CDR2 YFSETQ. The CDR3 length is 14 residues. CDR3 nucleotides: TGCGCCAGCAGCTTCGGACAGGACCACTCACCCCTCCACTTT. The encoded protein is CASSFGQDHSPLHF. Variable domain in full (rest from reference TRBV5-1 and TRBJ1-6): KAGVTQTPRYLIKTRGQQVTLSCSPISGHRSVSWYQQTPGQGLQFLFEYFSETQRNKGNFPGRFSGRQFSNSRSEMNVSTLELGDSALYLCASSFGQDHSPLHFGNGTRLTVT.

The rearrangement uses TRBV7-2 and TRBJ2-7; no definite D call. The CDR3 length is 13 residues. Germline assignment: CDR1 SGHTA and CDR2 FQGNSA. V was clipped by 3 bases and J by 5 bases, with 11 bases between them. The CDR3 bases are TGTGCCAGCAGCTTTCGGATGGGCGACGAGCAGTACTTC. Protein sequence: CASSFRMGDEQYF.

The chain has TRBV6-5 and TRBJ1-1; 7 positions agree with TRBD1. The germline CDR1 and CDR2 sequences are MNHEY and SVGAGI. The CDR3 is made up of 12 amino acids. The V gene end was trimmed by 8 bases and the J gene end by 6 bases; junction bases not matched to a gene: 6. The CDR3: CASGNRGAEAFF. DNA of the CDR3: TGTGCCAGCGGCAACAGGGGCGCTGAAGCTTTCTTT.

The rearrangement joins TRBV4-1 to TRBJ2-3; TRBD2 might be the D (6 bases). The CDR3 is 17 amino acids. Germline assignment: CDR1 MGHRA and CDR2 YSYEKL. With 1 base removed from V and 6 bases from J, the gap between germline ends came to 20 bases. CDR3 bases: TGCGCCAGCAGCCAAGTATCGGGACGGGGAGGTCTGGATACGCAGTATTTT. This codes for CASSQVSGRGGLDTQYF.

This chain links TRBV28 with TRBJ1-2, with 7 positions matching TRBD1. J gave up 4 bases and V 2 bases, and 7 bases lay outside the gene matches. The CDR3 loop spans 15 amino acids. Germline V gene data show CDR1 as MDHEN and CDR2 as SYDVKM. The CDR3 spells CASSLGDRSLYGYTF. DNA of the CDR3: TGTGCCAGCAGTTTAGGGGACAGAAGCCTCTATGGCTACACCTTC.

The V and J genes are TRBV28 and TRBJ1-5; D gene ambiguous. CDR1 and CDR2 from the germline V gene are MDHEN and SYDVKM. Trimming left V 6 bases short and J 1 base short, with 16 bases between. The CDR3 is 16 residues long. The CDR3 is CASRLTGSGSNQPQHF. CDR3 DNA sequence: TGTGCCAGCAGGCTCACGGGGAGTGGGAGCAATCAGCCCCAGCATTTT.

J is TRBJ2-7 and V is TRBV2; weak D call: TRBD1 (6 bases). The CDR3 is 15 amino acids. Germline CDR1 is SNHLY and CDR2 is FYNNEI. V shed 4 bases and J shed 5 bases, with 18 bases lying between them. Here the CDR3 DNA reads TGTGCCAGCAGTGTCCCAGGGGAAGGCGGCAACGAGCAGTACTTC. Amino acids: CASSVPGEGGNEQYF.

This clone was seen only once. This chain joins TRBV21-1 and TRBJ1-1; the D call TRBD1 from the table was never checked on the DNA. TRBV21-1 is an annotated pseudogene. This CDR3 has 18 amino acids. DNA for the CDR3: TGTGCCAGCAGCAAAGGAGGTAAGGGGCGCGCGATGAACACTGAAGCTTTCTTT. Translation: CASSKGGKGRAMNTEAFF.

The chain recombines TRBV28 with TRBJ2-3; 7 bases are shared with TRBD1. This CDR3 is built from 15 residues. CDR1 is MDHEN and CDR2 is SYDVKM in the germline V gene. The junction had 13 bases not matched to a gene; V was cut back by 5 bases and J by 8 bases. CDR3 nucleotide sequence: TGTGCCAGCAGTGAAACGGGACAGCCACAGCTTACGCAGTATTTT. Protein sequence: CASSETGQPQLTQYF.

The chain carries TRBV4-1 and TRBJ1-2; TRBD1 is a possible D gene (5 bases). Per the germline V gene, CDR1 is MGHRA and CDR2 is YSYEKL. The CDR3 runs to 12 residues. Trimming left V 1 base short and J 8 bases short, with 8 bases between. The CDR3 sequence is CASSQGGEGYTF. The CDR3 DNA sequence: TGCGCCAGCAGCCAAGGGGGGGAAGGCTACACCTTC.

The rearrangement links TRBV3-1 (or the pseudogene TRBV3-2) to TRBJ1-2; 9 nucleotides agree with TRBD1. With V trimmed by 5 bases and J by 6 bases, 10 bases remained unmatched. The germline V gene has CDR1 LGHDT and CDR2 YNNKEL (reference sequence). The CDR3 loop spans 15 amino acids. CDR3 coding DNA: TGTGCCAGCAGCTCTCCCGGGACAGGGAGCCATGGCTACACCTTC. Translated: CASSSPGTGSHGYTF.

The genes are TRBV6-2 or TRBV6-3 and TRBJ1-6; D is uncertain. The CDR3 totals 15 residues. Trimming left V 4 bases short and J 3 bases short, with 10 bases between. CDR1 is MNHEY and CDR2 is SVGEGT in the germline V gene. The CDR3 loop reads CASSFSYNYNSPLHF. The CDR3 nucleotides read TGTGCCAGCAGTTTCTCGTACAACTATAATTCACCCCTCCACTTT.

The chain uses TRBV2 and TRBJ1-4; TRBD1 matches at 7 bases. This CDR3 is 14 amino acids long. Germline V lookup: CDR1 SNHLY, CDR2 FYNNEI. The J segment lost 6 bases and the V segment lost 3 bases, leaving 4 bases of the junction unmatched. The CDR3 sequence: CASSDRDRDEKLFF. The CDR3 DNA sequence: TGTGCCAGCAGTGACCGCGACAGGGATGAAAAACTGTTTTTT.

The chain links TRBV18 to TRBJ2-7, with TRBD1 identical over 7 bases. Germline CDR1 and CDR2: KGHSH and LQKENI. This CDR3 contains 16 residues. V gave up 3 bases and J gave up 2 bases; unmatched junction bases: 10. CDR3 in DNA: TGTGCCAGCTCACCGACAGGGAACCCCGTAGCCTACGAGCAGTACTTC. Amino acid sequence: CASSPTGNPVAYEQYF.